The rows below give T cell receptor beta chains drawn from one sample of a study of T cells in Graves' hyperthyroidism and ophthalmopathy. TCRdb fed the multiplex PCR reads into MiXCR, producing one record per CDR3 protein. The sample includes 500,000 to 600,000 distinct CDR3 sequences, 40% to 50% of them seen just once. The sequenced material came from peripheral blood or thyroid tissue (not recorded which). All receptors derive from an adult woman with Graves' disease, either hyperthyroidism or ophthalmopathy (not recorded which). Both conserved end residues are part of each CDR3. The D gene is left open where the match is weak. The size of a clone is reported for some rows only, either as once, few or many, or as a class for expanded clones.

D,J,V,size,CDR3,DNA
.,TRBJ1-2,TRBV27,many,CASSLSPLYYGYTF,TGTGCCAGCAGTTTATCGCCATTGTACTATGGCTACACCTTC
TRBD1,TRBJ2-5,TRBV29-1,few,CSVEGGQQGETQYF,TGCAGCGTTGAAGGGGGACAGCAAGGAGAGACCCAGTACTTC
.,TRBJ1-2,TRBV15,many,CATSWTSAGNYGYTF,TGTGCCACCAGCTGGACTTCGGCTGGAAACTATGGCTACACCTTC
.,TRBJ1-5,TRBV7-8,.,CASSLTPGDQPQHF,TGTGCCAGCAGCTTAACCCCGGGCGATCAGCCCCAGCATTTT
.,TRBJ1-2,TRBV6-1,once,CALSGTKIGYTF,TGTGCCTTGTCCGGGACAAAGATCGGCTACACCTTC
.,TRBJ2-6,TRBV7-9,.,CASSQDSSVSGANVLTF,TGTGCCAGCAGCCAAGATTCTTCCGTCTCTGGGGCCAACGTCCTGACTTTC
.,TRBJ2-5,TRBV7-2,.,CASSLVGGRSQETQYF,TGTGCCAGCAGCTTAGTCGGCGGCAGGTCCCAAGAGACCCAGTACTTC
.,TRBJ1-1,TRBV19,.,CASSILWKNTEAFF,TGTGCCAGTAGTATTCTTTGGAAGAACACTGAAGCTTTCTTT
TRBD1,TRBJ1-5,TRBV2,few,CASSLHRGHQPQHF,TGTGCCAGCAGTTTACACAGGGGCCATCAGCCCCAGCATTTT
TRBD2,TRBJ2-7,TRBV11-2,.,CASSPLGGGLAEQYF,TGTGCCAGCAGCCCCCTCGGGGGGGGACTAGCCGAGCAGTACTTC
TRBD1,TRBJ1-1,TRBV6-6,many,CASSPPRQGDTEAFF,TGTGCCAGCAGTCCCCCTCGACAGGGCGACACTGAAGCTTTCTTT
.,TRBJ2-5,TRBV29-1,.,CSFWTQGEETQYF,TGCAGCTTTTGGACTCAGGGAGAAGAGACCCAGTACTTC
.,TRBJ1-2,TRBV7-8,many,CASSFDPKDYGYTF,TGTGCCAGCAGCTTCGATCCCAAGGACTATGGCTACACCTTC
TRBD1,TRBJ1-5,TRBV19,.,CASNHGDRGSSVGQPQHF,TGTGCCAGTAACCATGGGGACAGGGGGAGTTCGGTAGGTCAGCCCCAGCATTTT
TRBD2,TRBJ2-7,TRBV20-1,.,CSASPAGTSFYEQYF,TGCAGTGCCAGTCCCGCCGGGACTAGCTTCTACGAGCAGTACTTC
.,TRBJ1-1,TRBV29-1,few,CSQSMTTEAFF,TGCAGCCAAAGCATGACCACTGAAGCTTTCTTT
.,TRBJ1-1,TRBV6-5,.,CASSRPGAPEAFF,TGTGCCAGCAGTCGCCCCGGGGCACCTGAAGCTTTCTTT
TRBD1,TRBJ1-1,TRBV6-5,.,CASSHETGRTEAFF,TGTGCCAGCAGTCACGAGACAGGGCGGACTGAAGCTTTCTTT
.,TRBJ2-6,TRBV2,many,CASSDPKGSDGANVLTF,TGTGCCAGCAGTGACCCGAAGGGGAGTGATGGGGCCAACGTCCTGACTTTC
TRBD1,TRBJ1-2,TRBV7-9,few,CASSHRDRVSGYTF,TGTGCCAGCAGCCACCGGGACAGGGTCAGTGGCTACACCTTC
.,TRBJ1-5,TRBV12-3/TRBV12-4,.,CASSENPQHF,TGTGCCAGCAGTGAAAACCCCCAGCATTTT
.,TRBJ1-1,TRBV15,few,CATKTNQVRTEAFF,TGTGCCACCAAAACCAACCAAGTCAGAACTGAAGCTTTCTTT
.,TRBJ2-7,TRBV11-2,few,CASSTGPYSSYEQYF,TGTGCCAGCAGCACAGGGCCTTATTCCTCTTACGAGCAGTACTTC
.,TRBJ2-5,TRBV14,.,CASSQVWTGGGETQYF,TGTGCCAGCAGCCAAGTTTGGACGGGGGGCGGAGAGACCCAGTACTTC
.,TRBJ1-1,TRBV11-2,.,CASTYWVTEAFF,TGTGCCAGCACCTATTGGGTTACTGAAGCTTTCTTT
TRBD1,TRBJ2-7,TRBV20-1,.,CSADTGTGGGEQYF,TGCAGTGCCGACACCGGGACAGGGGGAGGCGAGCAGTACTTC
.,TRBJ2-7,TRBV4-1,.,CASSQMPSDDYEQYF,TGCGCCAGCAGCCAAATGCCTAGCGACGACTACGAGCAGTACTTC
.,TRBJ2-7,TRBV6-5,.,CASSYRGEDPYEQYF,TGTGCCAGCAGTTATCGGGGCGAGGATCCCTACGAGCAGTACTTC
TRBD1,TRBJ2-7,TRBV4-3,.,CASSQEYRQGYEQYF,TGCGCCAGCAGCCAAGAATATAGACAGGGGTACGAGCAGTACTTC
.,TRBJ1-1,TRBV7-9,.,CASTEGGLTEAFF,TGTGCCAGCACTGAAGGGGGGCTCACTGAAGCTTTCTTT
.,TRBJ2-2,TRBV5-5,many,CASSLVSRAGGELFF,TGTGCCAGCAGCTTGGTCTCCAGGGCGGGCGGGGAGCTGTTTTTT
TRBD1,TRBJ2-2,TRBV7-9,.,CASSSGGLLSGELFF,TGTGCCAGCAGCTCAGGGGGCTTATTATCCGGGGAGCTGTTTTTT
.,TRBJ1-2,TRBV7-3,.,CASSLGWGTGGYTF,TGTGCCAGCAGCTTAGGGTGGGGGACGGGTGGCTACACCTTC
TRBD2,TRBJ2-2,TRBV11-2,many,CASSSGLAVTGELFF,TGTGCCAGCAGCTCCGGACTAGCGGTAACCGGGGAGCTGTTTTTT
TRBD2,TRBJ2-2,TRBV20-1,.,CSARDRLAGNTGELFF,TGCAGTGCTAGAGATCGGCTAGCGGGGAACACCGGGGAGCTGTTTTTT
.,TRBJ2-7,TRBV20-1,.,CSAKGPGRAKTGEQYF,TGCAGTGCTAAAGGCCCTGGACGGGCGAAGACCGGGGAGCAGTACTTC
TRBD1,TRBJ1-2,TRBV25-1,few,CASSEGQGDGYTF,TGTGCCAGCAGTGAAGGACAGGGGGACGGCTACACCTTC
.,TRBJ1-1,TRBV20-1,many,CSASLQLNTEAFF,TGCAGTGCTAGTTTGCAGTTGAACACTGAAGCTTTCTTT